In its sample, the clone carrying this T cell receptor (beta chain) was seen once. The target antigen is unknown. This sample was taken from a study of blood T cells in healthy people across ages. Study background: About one barcoded TCR beta cDNA was captured per two T cells.

It was with a sample-barcoded 5' primer and a J-beta primer mix that a second PCR of about 7 to 12 cycles was run. Every single cDNA molecule received a tag from a template-switch adaptor with 12 random nucleotides. TCRdb re-analysed the 5' RACE reads in MiXCR, keeping a single row per CDR3 protein. The sample has over 1,300,000 distinct CDR3 sequences, roughly 64% seen once; the top ten hold about 6.7%. Study results and limitations: Naive CD4+ cell counts and diversity both ran higher in long-lived than in aged donors.

PBMCs were isolated at a quantity of at least 6.5 million per sample. The origin of this receptor is a man aged 18 to 30 in good health. Sequenced sample: blood.

The CDR3: CASSYVAGDDYGETQYF. Written as DNA, the CDR3 is TGTGCCAGCAGTTACGTAGCGGGGGACGATTACGGGGAGACCCAGTACTTC. This chain links TRBV6-5 with TRBJ2-5, with TRBD2 identical over 9 bases. V dropped 2 bases and J dropped 5; count of bases not matched to a gene: 12. Germline assignment: CDR1 MNHEY and CDR2 SVGAGI. The CDR3 length is 17 residues.